These 21 T cell receptor beta chains share one sample of origin, sequenced in a study of T cell responses to AZD1222 COVID-19 vaccine. This table comes from immunoSEQ multiplex PCR, and its TCRdb copy is limited to in-frame clones, with some not included. Here the sample spans more than 150,000 clones, more than 85% being singletons. The sample was peripheral blood, taken 28 days after the second AZD1222 dose. The receptors shown here come from an adult who received the AZD1222 COVID-19 vaccine.

The chain couples TRBV5-1 to TRBJ2-2; 12 nucleotides agree with TRBD1. Per germline, CDR1 SGHRS and CDR2 YFSETQ. V shed 1 base, J shed 4 bases, and the junction held 8 bases outside the gene matches. The length of the CDR3 is 18 residues. CDR3 DNA: TGCGCCAGCAGCTTGCTTGGGACAGGGGGCCTCGGCACCGGGGAGCTGTTTTTT. This sequence encodes CASSLLGTGGLGTGELFF.

V and J are TRBV12-3 or TRBV12-4 and TRBJ2-2; D is possibly TRBD2 (6 bases). V gave up 8 bases and J gave up 8 bases, with 12 bases separating them. This CDR3 is 12 amino acids long. CDR3 protein: CASSRGSGELFF. CDR3 coding DNA: TGTGCCAGCTCCCGGGGGAGTGGGGAGCTGTTTTTT.

The chain carries TRBV3-1 (or the pseudogene TRBV3-2) and TRBJ2-7; D gene ambiguous. The ends were cut back, 0 bases at V and 4 bases at J, with 7 bases in the middle. Germline CDR1 LGHDT, CDR2 YNNKEL (reference sequence). This CDR3 region has 13 residues. The CDR3 DNA follows: TGTGCCAGCAGCCAAGATCGGCGATACGAGCAGTACTTC. Translating it yields CASSQDRRYEQYF.

This clone appeared once. The rearrangement links TRBV19 to TRBJ2-1; no definite D call. This CDR3 comprises 12 residues. Germline lookup yields CDR1 LNHDA and CDR2 SQIVND (reference sequence). V lost 4 bases and J 2 bases, leaving 3 bases between the germline ends. CDR3 residues: CASSRTYNEQFF. In DNA form, the CDR3 reads TGTGCCAGTAGTAGAACCTACAATGAGCAGTTCTTC.

The chain carries TRBV7-6 and TRBJ1-6; D possibly corresponds to TRBD1 (5 bases). In germline, CDR1 is SGHVS, CDR2 FNYEAQ. CDR3 length: 16 residues. Trimming took 1 base from V and 6 from J, leaving 13 bases between them. CDR3 in amino acids: CASSLGATDPNSPLHF. In DNA form, the CDR3 reads TGTGCCAGCAGCTTAGGCGCGACAGACCCTAATTCACCCCTCCACTTT.

The chain is built from TRBV4-1 and TRBJ2-7; 16 bases map to TRBD2. Germline CDR1 MGHRA, CDR2 YSYEKL. V lost 4 bases, J lost 2 bases, and 8 bases stayed unmatched. The CDR3 runs 18 residues. The CDR3 nucleotides are TGCGCCAGCAGCCCTGGGACTAGCGGGAGGGTGAACCCCTACGAGCAGTACTTC. Protein sequence: CASSPGTSGRVNPYEQYF.

The V and J genes are TRBV28 and TRBJ1-1; D possibly corresponds to TRBD1 (5 bases). This CDR3 has 15 residues. The V end was cut by 2 bases, the J end by 4 bases, with 14 bases between. Germline-derived CDR1 and CDR2 are MDHEN and SYDVKM. The CDR3 nucleotides are TGTGCCAGCAGTTTAAGAGGCGGGACTGGCACTGAAGCTTTCTTT. It specifies CASSLRGGTGTEAFF.

This rearrangement joins TRBV30 to TRBJ2-2; D is unresolved. V lost 2 bases and J lost 1, with 5 bases in between. CDR3 size: 13 residues. CDR1 and CDR2 (germline): GTSNPN, SVGIG (reference sequence). The CDR3 protein is CAWSYLNTGELFF. Written as DNA, the CDR3 is TGTGCCTGGAGTTACCTGAACACCGGGGAGCTGTTTTTT. Together with reference TRBV30 and TRBJ2-2, the CDR3 gives the full variable domain: SQTIHQWPATLVQPVGSPLSLECTVEGTSNPNLYWYRQAAGRGLQLLFYSVGIGQISSEVPQNLSASRPQDRQFILSSKKLLLSDSGFYLCAWSYLNTGELFFGEGSRLTVL.

This sequence joins TRBV19 and TRBJ2-4, with a possible D match to TRBD2 (5 bases). Germline-derived CDR1 and CDR2 are LNHDA and SQIVND (reference sequence). The germline V and J ends were trimmed by 11 bases and 1 base, with 12 bases remaining between them. CDR3 size: 13 residues. CDR3 residues: CASTPGAKNIQYF. In DNA form, the CDR3 reads TGTGCCTCCACCCCGGGGGCCAAAAACATTCAGTACTTC.

This sequence joins TRBV5-1 and TRBJ1-6; D call uncertain. Per the germline V gene, CDR1 is SGHRS and CDR2 is YFSETQ. The CDR3 is 14 amino acids. Trimming pared 3 bases from V and 8 bases from J, leaving 12 bases between. CDR3 nucleotides: TGCGCCAGCAGCTCCGGGCCTCCTGATTCACCCCTCCACTTT. Encoded protein: CASSSGPPDSPLHF.

The chain recombines TRBV19 with TRBJ1-5; a weak D match, TRBD1 (5 bases). V lost 6 bases to trimming and J lost 5 bases, with 17 bases between them. The CDR3 is made up of 15 amino acids. Germline V gives CDR1 LNHDA, CDR2 SQIVND (reference sequence). The CDR3 DNA reads TGTGCCAGTAGCAACCGGGACCCCCTCTATCAGCCCCAGCATTTT. It yields the protein CASSNRDPLYQPQHF.

The chain couples TRBV27 to TRBJ1-1, with 10 bases that match TRBD1. V lost 6 bases and J lost 4; bases outside the gene matches: 2. The CDR3 has 13 residues. Germline CDR1 MNHEY, CDR2 SMNVEV (reference sequence). The CDR3 sequence is CASRTGGGTEAFF. CDR3 sequence (DNA): TGTGCCAGCAGGACAGGGGGCGGCACTGAAGCTTTCTTT.

J is TRBJ1-1 and V is TRBV18; D might be TRBD1 (6 bases). In germline, CDR1 is KGHSH, CDR2 LQKENI. This CDR3 has 16 residues. V lost 4 bases and J lost 2, with 17 bases in between. The CDR3, as DNA: TGTGCCAGCTCACTAATACCGGGACACGGAAACACTGAAGCTTTCTTT. Translated, it gives CASSLIPGHGNTEAFF.

This rearrangement joins TRBV2 to TRBJ1-5; unclear D gene. The CDR3 sequence is 12 residues long. Germline-derived CDR1 and CDR2 are SNHLY and FYNNEI. Between the trimmed V and J ends, which lost 4 bases and 6 bases, there was a span of 7 bases. The DNA of the CDR3 is TGTGCCAGCAGTGGGGCCCGTCAGCCCCAGCATTTT. This translates into CASSGARQPQHF.

The chain is built from TRBV6-5 and TRBJ1-2; 7 nucleotides match TRBD1. The CDR3 has 15 amino acids. The J segment lost 2 bases and the V segment lost 0 bases, leaving 3 bases of the junction unmatched. CDR1 is MNHEY and CDR2 is SVGAGI in the germline V gene. The CDR3 DNA sequence: TGTGCCAGCAGTTACTCGGGCAGGGGGAACTATGGCTACACCTTC. This encodes CASSYSGRGNYGYTF.

The J gene is TRBJ1-1, the V gene TRBV2; tentative D call: TRBD1 (6 bases). The CDR3 runs 13 residues. V gave up 5 bases and J gave up 1 base, with 8 bases separating them. The V gene's germline CDR1 is SNHLY and CDR2 FYNNEI. CDR3 DNA: TGTGCCAGCAGTCAGGACAGGAACACTGAAGCTTTCTTT. It codes for CASSQDRNTEAFF.

V and J are TRBV18 and TRBJ1-2; weak D call: TRBD1 (5 bases). Germline V lookup: CDR1 KGHSH, CDR2 LQKENI. Trimming took off 6 bases at V and 3 bases at J, with 17 bases between the two ends. The length of the CDR3 is 15 residues. The CDR3 sequence: CASSAGQVVDYGYTF. For the CDR3, the DNA is TGTGCCAGCTCGGCTGGACAAGTCGTAGACTATGGCTACACCTTC.

The chain is built from TRBV6-4 and TRBJ2-1, with 8 bases aligning to TRBD2. The CDR3 is 14 residues long. Germline-derived CDR1 and CDR2 are MRHNA and SNTAGT. The trim removed 6 bases at V and 8 bases at J, leaving 9 bases unmatched. Here the CDR3 DNA reads TGTGCCAGCAGCCCGGGACTAGGCCCCTATGAGCAGTTCTTC. Translation: CASSPGLGPYEQFF.

The rearrangement uses TRBV6-5 and TRBJ1-5, with D perhaps matching TRBD1 (6 bases). V lost 5 bases and J 4 bases, leaving 12 bases between the germline ends. From germline, CDR1 is MNHEY and CDR2 SVGAGI. This CDR3 spans 14 amino acids. DNA of the CDR3: TGTGCCAGCAGTCGGGGGGGCTGGAATCAGCCCCAGCATTTT. It codes for CASSRGGWNQPQHF.

This chain links TRBV18 with TRBJ2-7; D may be TRBD1 (5 bases). Germline V CDR1 and CDR2: KGHSH, LQKENI. The length of the CDR3 is 15 residues. V was cut by 1 base and J by 8 bases, with 18 bases left in between. DNA of the CDR3: TGTGCCAGCTCACCACAGGAAATAGGGGCTAACAAGCAGTACTTC. The encoded protein is CASSPQEIGANKQYF.

This chain connects TRBV9 to TRBJ2-2; no reliable D call. The CDR3 consists of 11 residues. With 6 bases removed from V and 2 bases from J, the gap between germline ends came to 2 bases. From germline, CDR1 is SGDLS and CDR2 YYNGEE. CDR3 region: CASTNTGELFF. Written as DNA, the CDR3 is TGTGCCAGCACTAACACCGGGGAGCTGTTTTTT.